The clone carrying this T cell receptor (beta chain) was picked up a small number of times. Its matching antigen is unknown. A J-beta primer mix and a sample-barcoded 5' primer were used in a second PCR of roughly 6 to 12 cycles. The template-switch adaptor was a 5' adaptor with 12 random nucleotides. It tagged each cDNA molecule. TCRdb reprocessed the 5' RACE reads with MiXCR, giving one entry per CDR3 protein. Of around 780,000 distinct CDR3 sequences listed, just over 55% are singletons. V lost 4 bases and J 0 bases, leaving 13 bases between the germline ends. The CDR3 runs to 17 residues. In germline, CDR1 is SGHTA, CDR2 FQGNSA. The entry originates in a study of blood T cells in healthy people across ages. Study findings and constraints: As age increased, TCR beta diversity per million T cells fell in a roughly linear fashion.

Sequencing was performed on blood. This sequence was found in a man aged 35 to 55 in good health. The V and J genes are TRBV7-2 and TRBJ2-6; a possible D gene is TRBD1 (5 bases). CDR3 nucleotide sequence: TGTGCCAGCAGCTCGGTAGGGCAGGGCTCTGGGGCCAACGTCCTGACTTTC. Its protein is CASSSVGQGSGANVLTF.